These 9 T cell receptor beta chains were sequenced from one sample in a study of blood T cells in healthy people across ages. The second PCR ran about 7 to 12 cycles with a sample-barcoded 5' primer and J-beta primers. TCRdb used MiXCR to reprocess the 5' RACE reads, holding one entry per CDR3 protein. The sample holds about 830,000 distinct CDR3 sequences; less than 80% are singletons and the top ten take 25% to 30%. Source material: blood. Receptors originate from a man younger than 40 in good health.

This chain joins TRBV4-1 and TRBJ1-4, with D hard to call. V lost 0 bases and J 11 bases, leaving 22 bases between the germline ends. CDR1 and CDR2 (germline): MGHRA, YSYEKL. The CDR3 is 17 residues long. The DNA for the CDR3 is TGCGCCAGCAGCCAAGATCTGGCCACCCCGGTGAGGAGGAAACTGTTTTTT. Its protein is CASSQDLATPVRRKLFF.

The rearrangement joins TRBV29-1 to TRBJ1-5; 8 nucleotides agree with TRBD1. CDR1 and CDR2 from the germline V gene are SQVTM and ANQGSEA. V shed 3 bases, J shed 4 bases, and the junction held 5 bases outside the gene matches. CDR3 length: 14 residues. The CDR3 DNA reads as TGCAGCGTTGACCGGGACAGGCGTAATCAGCCCCAGCATTTT. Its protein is CSVDRDRRNQPQHF.

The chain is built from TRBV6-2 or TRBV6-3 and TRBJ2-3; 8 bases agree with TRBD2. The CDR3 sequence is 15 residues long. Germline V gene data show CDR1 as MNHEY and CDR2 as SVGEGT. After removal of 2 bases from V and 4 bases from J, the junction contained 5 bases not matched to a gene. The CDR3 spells CASSYRTSQADTQYF. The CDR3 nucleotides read TGTGCCAGCAGTTACCGGACTAGCCAGGCAGATACGCAGTATTTT.

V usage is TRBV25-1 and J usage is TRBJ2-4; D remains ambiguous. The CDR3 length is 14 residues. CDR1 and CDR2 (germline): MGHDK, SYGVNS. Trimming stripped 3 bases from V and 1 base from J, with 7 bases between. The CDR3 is CASSERTAKNIQYF. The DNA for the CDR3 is TGTGCCAGCAGTGAGAGGACGGCCAAAAACATTCAGTACTTC.

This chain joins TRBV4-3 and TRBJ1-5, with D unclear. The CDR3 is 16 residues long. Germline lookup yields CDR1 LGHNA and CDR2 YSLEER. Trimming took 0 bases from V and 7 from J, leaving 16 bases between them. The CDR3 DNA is TGCGCCAGCAGCCAAGAGGCACACTATCGCCGGCAGCCCCAGCATTTT. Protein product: CASSQEAHYRRQPQHF.

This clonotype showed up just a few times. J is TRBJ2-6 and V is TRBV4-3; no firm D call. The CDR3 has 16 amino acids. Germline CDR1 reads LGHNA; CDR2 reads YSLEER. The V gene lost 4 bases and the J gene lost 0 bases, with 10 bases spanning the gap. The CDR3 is CASSLGIHSGANVLTF. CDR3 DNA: TGCGCCAGCAGCCTAGGGATTCACTCTGGGGCCAACGTCCTGACTTTC.

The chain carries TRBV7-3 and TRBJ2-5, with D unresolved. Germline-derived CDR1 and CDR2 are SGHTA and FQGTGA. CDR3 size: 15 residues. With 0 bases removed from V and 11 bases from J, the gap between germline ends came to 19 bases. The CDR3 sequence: CASSLTLAHASEQYF. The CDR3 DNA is TGTGCCAGCAGCTTAACGCTGGCCCACGCGAGTGAGCAGTACTTC.

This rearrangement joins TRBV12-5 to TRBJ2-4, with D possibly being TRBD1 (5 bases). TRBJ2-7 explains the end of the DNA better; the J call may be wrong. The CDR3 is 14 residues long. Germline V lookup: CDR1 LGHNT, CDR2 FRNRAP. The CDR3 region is CASGRNRIDYEQYF. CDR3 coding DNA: TGTGCTAGTGGGCGGAACAGGATAGACTACGAGCAGTACTTC.

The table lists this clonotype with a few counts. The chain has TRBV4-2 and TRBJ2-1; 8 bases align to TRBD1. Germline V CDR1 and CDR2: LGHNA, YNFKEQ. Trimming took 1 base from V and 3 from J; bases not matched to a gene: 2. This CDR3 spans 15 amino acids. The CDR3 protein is CASSQGDRIYNEQFF. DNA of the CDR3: TGTGCCAGCAGCCAAGGGGACAGGATCTACAATGAGCAGTTCTTC.